This T cell receptor (beta chain) comes out of a study of beta chain features in type 1 diabetes. Germline-derived CDR1 and CDR2 are MNHEY and SVGAGI. The CDR3 has 15 residues. J was trimmed by 2 bases and V by 5 bases; bases with no gene match: 5. Investigators reverse transcribed all isolated RNA, so they sequenced expressed TCRB transcripts. Clones were sequenced by immunoSEQ multiplex PCR, and TCRdb holds only the in-frame ones, with some missing. Here the sample spans around 250,000 clones, approximately 14% being singletons. The material sequenced was naive CD4+ T cells from blood. V gene TRBV6-5 combines with J gene TRBJ2-3; 9 positions agree with TRBD2. The TCR originated in a woman in her thirties or forties in good health. For the CDR3, the DNA is TGTGCCAGCAGTCGTAGCGGGGGATTCACAGATACGCAGTATTTT. It specifies CASSRSGGFTDTQYF.